Only one count was recorded for the clone carrying this T cell receptor (beta chain). This record belongs to a study of blood T cell repertoires in COVID-19. Generated by immunoSEQ multiplex PCR, the TCRdb table keeps only in-frame clones and is missing some. The sample has approximately 110,000 clones; about 85% are singletons. Germline values: CDR1 MNHEY, CDR2 SVGEGT. Trimming at V came to 6 bases and at J to 2 bases, leaving 9 bases not matched to a gene. The CDR3 covers 17 residues. This clonotype was obtained from a human donor in a cohort sampled during active COVID-19. Specimen: peripheral blood. The chain links TRBV6-2 or TRBV6-3 to TRBJ1-5, with 11 bases aligning to TRBD1. This CDR3 is CASSSGRTGGGNQPQHF. The CDR3 region has the DNA TGTGCCAGCAGCTCCGGAAGGACAGGGGGCGGCAATCAGCCCCAGCATTTT.